The entry below describes one TCR beta chain. Its antigen is undetermined. Other DNA sequences of this sample code for an identical CDR3. This record comes from a study of cytomegalovirus exposure and HLA in healthy donors. Study-level results: Accurate prediction of HLA-A and HLA-B alleles (for most subjects) was reportedly achieved from TCR beta sequences. Most sequenced TCRs were rare (though some public TCRs occurred in many donors). Presence/absence analyses took donor sequencing depth as roughly uniform.

Looked up from germline, CDR1 is SGHRS and CDR2 is YFSETQ. V dropped 5 bases and J dropped 0; count of bases not matched to a gene: 5. The CDR3 runs 15 residues. Researchers ran the PCR with 60 Vbeta and 13 Jbeta primers. This table comes from immunoSEQ multiplex PCR, and its TCRdb copy is limited to in-frame clones, with some not included. The sample lists under 200,000 clones; 80% were seen once. Sequencing used PBMCs. V usage is TRBV5-1 and J usage is TRBJ2-1; 7 nucleotides agree with TRBD2. The sequence came from a male donor in good health and CMV-seronegative. The CDR3 here is CASSPGGSSYNEQFF. In DNA, the CDR3 is TGCGCCAGCAGTCCGGGGGGAAGCTCCTACAATGAGCAGTTCTTC. The complete variable domain, with remaining parts taken from reference TRBV5-1 and TRBJ2-1, reads KAGVTQTPRYLIKTRGQQVTLSCSPISGHRSVSWYQQTPGQGLQFLFEYFSETQRNKGNFPGRFSGRQFSNSRSEMNVSTLELGDSALYLCASSPGGSSYNEQFFGPGTRLTVL.